This T cell receptor beta chain was sequenced for a study of cytomegalovirus exposure and HLA in healthy donors. Remarks on this clone: Its antigen is unidentified.

In the PCR, 60 Vbeta and 13 Jbeta primers were used. Per the original methods: A follow-up analysis tallied tens of millions of unique TCR beta chains, roughly 11 million shared. Data came from immunoSEQ multiplex PCR; TCRdb stores just in-frame clones and leaves some out. The V and J calls and clone size are taken from that table; D and trimming were inferred from the DNA. The sample yields some 180,000 clones, 79% seen once. Points from the study as a whole: Across all donors, roughly uniform sequencing depth was an assumption of the presence/absence analyses. A later analysis showed HLA-associated TCR beta chains outstripping equally common others in clonal expansion. Reports credit the classifier with highly specific, highly sensitive diagnosis of cytomegalovirus status.

Sequencing input: PBMCs. This clonotype was obtained from a woman younger than 45 in good health and CMV-seropositive.

The chain's CDR3 is CASTFSGTDTQYF. CDR3 nucleotide sequence: TGTGCCAGTACATTTAGCGGCACAGATACGCAGTATTTT. The chain uses TRBV5-4 and TRBJ2-3, with D perhaps TRBD2 (5 bases). The CDR3 has 13 amino acids. Trimming took 8 bases from V and 1 from J, leaving 11 bases between them. The V gene's germline CDR1 is SGHNT and CDR2 YYREEE (reference sequence).